This T cell receptor (beta chain) is from a study of blood T cells in healthy people across ages. This clonotype was found a few times. For the second PCR, which ran for about 6 to 11 cycles, a sample-barcoded 5' primer and a J-beta primer mix were used. TCRdb re-called the 5' RACE reads through MiXCR, storing one row per CDR3 protein. In the table there are about 800,000 distinct CDR3 sequences, 20% to 25% of which are singletons. CDR3 length: 20 amino acids. These same records also appear under a second study, on T cells of mothers and their children.

The sample taken for sequencing was blood. This chain uses TRBV21-1 with TRBJ2-5; the DNA was not used to check the table's D call, TRBD2. The better agreement between TRBJ2-1 and the DNA end casts doubt on the J call. TRBV21-1 is assigned pseudogene status. The TCR sequence derives from a boy between 10 and 17 years old in good health. The DNA for the CDR3 is TGTGCCAGCAGCAAAGTTTTTAGGACTAGCGGGGGGGCCTCCTTCCATGAGCAGTTCTTC. Protein sequence: CASSKVFRTSGGASFHEQFF.